This section outlines one TCR beta chain sequence together with its context. The data derive from a study of OX40 agonist ivuxolimab in advanced cancers. As for the study in general: Eligibility rules accepted prior anti-PD-1, anti-PD-L1 or anti-CTLA-4 therapy, and approximately 40% had some.

Assay: immunoSEQ multiplex PCR; the TCRdb copy retains only in-frame clones and omits some. Of about 80,000 clones listed, around 90% are singletons. CDR3 length equals 13 residues. In germline, CDR1 is MNHNY, CDR2 SVGAGI (reference sequence). V lost 2 bases and J 1 base, leaving 5 bases between the germline ends. Sequenced here: CD4+ or CD8+ T cells sorted from blood, sampled in a trial of the OX40 agonist ivuxolimab. The TCR was taken from an adult with an advanced solid tumor such as melanoma, head and neck, liver or kidney cancer. V is TRBV6-6 and J is TRBJ1-1; D remains unclear. The CDR3 region has the DNA TGTGCCAGCAGTTACCGGGGGAACACTGAAGCTTTCTTT. This sequence encodes CASSYRGNTEAFF.